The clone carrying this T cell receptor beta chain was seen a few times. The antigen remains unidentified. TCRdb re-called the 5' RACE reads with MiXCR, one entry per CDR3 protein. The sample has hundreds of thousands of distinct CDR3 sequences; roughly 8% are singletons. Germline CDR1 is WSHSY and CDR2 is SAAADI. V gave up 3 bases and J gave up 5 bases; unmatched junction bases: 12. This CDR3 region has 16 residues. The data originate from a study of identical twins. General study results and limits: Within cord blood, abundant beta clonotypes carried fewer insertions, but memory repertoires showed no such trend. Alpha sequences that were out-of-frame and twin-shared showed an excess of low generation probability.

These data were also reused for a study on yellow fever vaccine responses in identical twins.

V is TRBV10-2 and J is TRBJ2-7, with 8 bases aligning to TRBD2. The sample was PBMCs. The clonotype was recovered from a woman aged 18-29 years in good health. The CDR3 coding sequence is TGCGCCAGCAGTGATAGACTAGGACTAGCATCGAACGAGCAGTACTTC. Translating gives CASSDRLGLASNEQYF.